This TCR beta chain was captured in a study of Graves' ophthalmopathy and Graves' hyperthyroidism. General study points: The 13-signature model separated ophthalmopathy from stable hyperthyroidism at around 88% sensitivity and 80% to 84% specificity. Among thyroid clonotypes expanded above 0.001 frequency, most also appeared in blood.

The sample holds a few counts of this clonotype. What it recognizes is unknown. Other autoimmune diseases, uncontrolled infections, pregnancy or lactation led to the exclusion of patients. Diagnosis was based on clinical symptoms, serum thyroxine, TRAb, thyroid ultrasound and orbital computed tomography. The sequenced template was RNA, covering the TCR beta CDR3 region. After a first-round RT-PCR with HTBI primers, a second-round multiplex PCR was run. TCRdb re-called the multiplex PCR reads with MiXCR, one entry per CDR3 protein. The sample includes 450,000 to 600,000 distinct CDR3 sequences, roughly 40% of them seen just once. The clonotype comes from an adult man with Graves' hyperthyroidism. Sequenced sample: peripheral blood or thyroid tissue (not recorded which).

The CDR3 bases are TGTGCCAGCAGTTTATCCGGGACTAGGGTAGAGTCCGGGGAGCTGTTTTTT. Its translation is CASSLSGTRVESGELFF. This chain joins TRBV28 and TRBJ2-2; 8 bases are shared with TRBD2. V trimming: 1 base; J trimming: 6 bases; junction bases outside the gene matches: 10. The germline gives CDR1 MDHEN, CDR2 SYDVKM. The CDR3 extends over 17 amino acids. The whole variable domain, filled in from reference TRBV28 and TRBJ2-2, reads DVKVTQSSRYLVKRTGEKVFLECVQDMDHENMFWYRQDPGLGLRLIYFSYDVKMKEKGDIPEGYSVSREKKERFSLILESASTNQTSMYLCASSLSGTRVESGELFFGEGSRLTVL.